This TCR beta chain was sequenced for a study of blood T cells in healthy people across ages. Findings and caveats of the study: Naive T cell percentage showed a strong correlation with the diversity of TCR beta.

This CDR3 is 14 amino acids long. Trimming took 7 bases from V and 3 from J; bases not matched to a gene: 3. It was with a sample-barcoded 5' primer and a J-beta primer mix that a second PCR of about 7 to 12 cycles was run. TCRdb re-derived calls from the 5' RACE reads in MiXCR, one entry per CDR3 protein. The profile covers approximately 850,000 distinct CDR3 sequences, with roughly 64% appearing a single time and 20% to 25% taken by the ten largest. On this clonotype: The target antigen is unknown.

The material sequenced was blood. This clonotype originated in a young man in good health. The V and J genes are TRBV12-3 or TRBV12-4 and TRBJ2-1, with 10 bases aligning to TRBD2. CDR3 nucleotide sequence: TGTGCCAGCACTAGCGGGAGCGTCTACAATGAGCAGTTCTTC. Translating gives CASTSGSVYNEQFF.